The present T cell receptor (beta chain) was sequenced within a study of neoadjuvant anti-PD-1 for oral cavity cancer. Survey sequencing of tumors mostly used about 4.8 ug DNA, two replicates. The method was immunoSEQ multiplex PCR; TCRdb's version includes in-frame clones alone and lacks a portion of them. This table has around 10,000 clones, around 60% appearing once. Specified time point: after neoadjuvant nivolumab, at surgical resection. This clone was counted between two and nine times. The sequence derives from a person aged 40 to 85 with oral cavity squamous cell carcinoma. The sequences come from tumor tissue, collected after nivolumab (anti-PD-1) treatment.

The CDR3 loop reads CASSLSGQGYFDYGYTF. The CDR3 nucleotides are TGTGCCAGCAGCTTGTCAGGGCAGGGGTATTTCGACTATGGCTACACCTTC. This sequence joins TRBV5-6 and TRBJ1-2; tentative D call: TRBD1 (6 bases). CDR1 and CDR2 (germline): SGHDT, YYEEEE. The CDR3 is 17 amino acids. Trimming pared 1 base from V and 3 bases from J, leaving 19 bases between.